This T cell receptor (beta chain) was captured in a study of identical twins. All donors comprised healthy Caucasians. TCRdb reanalysed the 5' RACE reads using MiXCR and keeps one entry per CDR3 protein. Seen here are approximately 1.8 million distinct CDR3 sequences, more than 30% observed once, and the top ten hold less than 0.35%. The J segment lost 4 bases and the V segment lost 5 bases, leaving 8 bases of the junction unmatched. The CDR3 runs to 16 residues. Germline assignment: CDR1 MNHNS and CDR2 SASEGT. There are a few counts of this clonotype. Its antigen is as yet unknown. Overall study results and limits: Cord blood beta clonotypes present at high abundance carried fewer insertions; no such pattern appeared in memory repertoires. Researchers reported excess low generation probability among twin-shared out-of-frame alpha sequences. Its conclusions, products of cross-sectional statistical analysis, did not come from following the same donors.

The J gene is TRBJ2-3, the V gene TRBV6-1, with 11 positions matching TRBD2. Material for sequencing was cord blood. The TCR was taken from a newborn girl in good health. CDR3 in amino acids: CASSHLAGGGADTQYF. DNA for the CDR3: TGTGCCAGCAGTCATCTAGCGGGGGGAGGAGCAGATACGCAGTATTTT.